This T cell receptor beta chain was captured by sequencing in a study of blood T cell repertoires in COVID-19. The CDR3 loop spans 15 amino acids. The trim removed 5 bases at V and 4 bases at J, leaving 5 bases unmatched. Looked up from germline, CDR1 is MNHEY and CDR2 is SVGAGI. The method was immunoSEQ multiplex PCR; TCRdb's version includes in-frame clones alone and lacks a portion of them. The data show hundreds of thousands of clones, approximately 83% seen once. This TCR derives from a woman aged 25 to 39 with COVID-19, enrolled during active disease. The gene calls are TRBV6-5 and TRBJ2-2; TRBD1 matches at 9 bases. The sample consisted of peripheral blood. CDR3 sequence (DNA): TGTGCCAGCAGTATCCGGGACAGGGCCACCGGGGAGCTGTTTTTT. It encodes CASSIRDRATGELFF.